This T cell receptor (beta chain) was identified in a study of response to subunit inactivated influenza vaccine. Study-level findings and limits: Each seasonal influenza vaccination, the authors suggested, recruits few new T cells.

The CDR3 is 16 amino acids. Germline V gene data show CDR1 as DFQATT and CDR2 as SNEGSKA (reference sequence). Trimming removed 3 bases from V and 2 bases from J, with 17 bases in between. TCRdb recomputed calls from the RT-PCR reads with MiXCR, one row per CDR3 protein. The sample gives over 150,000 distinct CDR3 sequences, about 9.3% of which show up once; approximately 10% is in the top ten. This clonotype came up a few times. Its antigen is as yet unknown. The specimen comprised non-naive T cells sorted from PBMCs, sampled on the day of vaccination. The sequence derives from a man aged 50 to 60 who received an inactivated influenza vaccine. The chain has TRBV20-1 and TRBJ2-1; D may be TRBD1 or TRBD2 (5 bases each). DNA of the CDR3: TGCAGTGCTAGGAAGGGGTCCGGGACGCCCTACAATGAGCAGTTCTTC. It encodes CSARKGSGTPYNEQFF.